In this sample, the clone carrying this T cell receptor beta chain turned up a few times. The germline V and J ends were trimmed by 5 bases and 4 bases, with 28 bases remaining between them. The CDR3 has 19 residues. Germline loops: CDR1 SGHVS, CDR2 FQNEAQ. This specimen belongs to a study of blood T cell repertoires in COVID-19. Background on the study: Collection of acute and convalescent COVID-19 samples took place in the United States, Italy and Spain. The analysed material was cDNA or gDNA that came from T cells, B-cell-depleted T cells, or PBMCs.

In the original processing: Counts of nucleated cells, estimated from reference gene primer amplification, were obtained. Sequencing used immunoSEQ multiplex PCR; TCRdb keeps in-frame clones, though not all of them. V, J and clone size reflect that table, while D and trimming were determined from the DNA. The sample records approximately 97,000 clones, about 80% being singletons. The sequencing input was peripheral blood. The TCR comes from a human donor in a cohort sampled during active COVID-19. This chain uses TRBV7-8 with TRBJ2-3, with D tentatively TRBD2 (7 bases). The CDR3 DNA sequence: TGTGCCAGCAGCGTTAGCGCCCTACGCACAGGGAGGGGGGCAGATACGCAGTATTTT. Its translation: CASSVSALRTGRGADTQYF.